What follows are 20 T cell receptor beta chains derived from one specimen sequenced in a study of T cells in localized non-small cell lung cancer. Profiling relied on immunoSEQ multiplex PCR, and the TCRdb table lists in-frame clones only, not all of them. The top ten hold 7.5% to 10% of the sample, which has tens of thousands of clones, 80% seen once. The sequencing used peripheral blood, collected before any cancer treatment. The receptors were sampled from a female donor of 60 years or more with stage I lung adenocarcinoma.

This clone has a handful of counts. Here the CDR3 DNA reads TGTGCCAGCAACTACCAGGCCCAAGAGACCCAGTACTTC. It codes for CASNYQAQETQYF. The chain joins TRBV6-6 to TRBJ2-5; D ambiguous. The CDR3 has 13 residues. CDR1 MNHNY and CDR2 SVGAGI come from the germline V gene (reference sequence). V lost 7 bases to trimming and J lost 1 base, with 10 bases between them.

V usage is TRBV6-5 and J usage is TRBJ1-1; D is possibly TRBD1 (5 bases). The CDR3 length is 15 residues. CDR1 and CDR2 from the germline V gene are MNHEY and SVGAGI. Trimming stripped 0 bases from V and 1 base from J, with 9 bases between. CDR3 protein: CASSYSAGPNTEAFF. CDR3 in DNA: TGTGCCAGCAGTTACTCGGCAGGGCCGAACACTGAAGCTTTCTTT.

The V call is TRBV5-1, the J call TRBJ2-7; no reliable D call. Germline V lookup: CDR1 SGHRS, CDR2 YFSETQ. V was shortened by 2 bases and J by 3 bases, with 9 bases between the two germline ends. The CDR3 runs to 13 residues. The CDR3 bases are TGCGCCAGCAGCTTACAACGTGGCTACGAGCAGTACTTC. Its protein is CASSLQRGYEQYF.

The chain links TRBV5-6 to TRBJ2-1; no clear D. V was cut by 0 bases and J by 7 bases, with 2 bases left in between. This CDR3 comprises 11 residues. Germline V lookup: CDR1 SGHDT, CDR2 YYEEEE. CDR3 residues: CASSLENEQFF. Here the CDR3 DNA reads TGTGCCAGCAGCTTGGAGAATGAGCAGTTCTTC.

The chain couples TRBV6-6 to TRBJ2-2; D gene ambiguous. CDR3 length: 14 amino acids. Trimming stripped 5 bases from V and 3 bases from J, with 10 bases between. Germline values: CDR1 MNHNY, CDR2 SVGAGI (reference sequence). CDR3 region: CASSKTPYTGELFF. The CDR3 DNA reads as TGTGCCAGCAGTAAAACCCCATACACCGGGGAGCTGTTTTTT.

The V call is TRBV6-5, the J call TRBJ2-1; D uncertain. The V end was cut by 1 base, the J end by 2 bases, with 9 bases between. Looked up from germline, CDR1 is MNHEY and CDR2 is SVGAGI. The CDR3 is 15 amino acids. CDR3 sequence: CASSYFTFPYNEQFF. In nucleotides, the CDR3 is TGTGCCAGCAGTTACTTCACTTTCCCCTACAATGAGCAGTTCTTC.

The chain is built from TRBV18 and TRBJ2-6, with D hard to call. This CDR3 contains 14 residues. The germline CDR1 and CDR2 sequences are KGHSH and LQKENI. V was pared by 5 bases and J by 0 bases, with 5 bases between. The CDR3: CASSSDSGANVLTF. Written as DNA, the CDR3 is TGTGCCAGCTCATCTGACTCTGGGGCCAACGTCCTGACTTTC.

The chain couples TRBV5-1 to TRBJ2-7; a possible D gene is TRBD2 (5 bases). Trimming removed 1 base at V and 5 bases at J, with 13 bases between. The length of the CDR3 is 14 residues. Germline CDR1 SGHRS, CDR2 YFSETQ. The CDR3 nucleotides read TGCGCCAGCAGCTTGTCCGGGAATAGGAACGAGCAGTACTTC. Translating gives CASSLSGNRNEQYF.

The chain employs TRBV30 and TRBJ1-5, with unresolved D. The CDR3 length is 18 residues. CDR1 and CDR2 from the germline V gene are GTSNPN and SVGIG (reference sequence). Trimming cost V 1 base and J 2 bases, with 21 bases left between them. The DNA for the CDR3 is TGTGCCTGGAGTGGTTGGGGTATCCTAGCTGAAGGCAATCAGCCCCAGCATTTT. This translates into CAWSGWGILAEGNQPQHF.

This clone appeared once. V is TRBV7-2 and J is TRBJ2-3; D call uncertain. The germline gives CDR1 SGHTA, CDR2 FQGNSA. CDR3 size: 11 residues. The V gene lost 2 bases and the J gene lost 11 bases, with 8 bases spanning the gap. The DNA of the CDR3 is TGTGCCAGCAGCTTATATCCCCTGCAGTATTTT. Its protein is CASSLYPLQYF.

This sequence joins TRBV2 and TRBJ2-7; weak D call: TRBD1 (5 bases). V was pared by 3 bases and J by 0 bases, with 12 bases between. Germline V gives CDR1 SNHLY, CDR2 FYNNEI. This CDR3 is built from 15 residues. CDR3 region: CASSETALSSYEQYF. The CDR3 bases are TGTGCCAGCAGTGAGACAGCACTTAGCTCCTACGAGCAGTACTTC.

The chain employs TRBV19 and TRBJ2-3; 8 bases are shared with TRBD2. This CDR3 region has 15 residues. The germline V gene encodes CDR1 LNHDA and CDR2 SQIVND (reference sequence). Germline trimming cut 5 bases from V and 1 base from J; bases unmatched to any gene: 5. CDR3 bases: TGTGCCAGTAGTGACGGGAGGGTTGGCACAGATACGCAGTATTTT. This sequence encodes CASSDGRVGTDTQYF.

In this sample, this clone turned up a few times. V and J are TRBV7-2 and TRBJ2-1, with TRBD2 as a possible D gene (5 bases). CDR3 length equals 15 residues. Germline V gene lookup returns CDR1 SGHTA and CDR2 FQGNSA. Trimming left V 5 bases short and J 4 bases short, with 15 bases between. Written as DNA, the CDR3 is TGTGCCAGCAGCCCCGGGGTCTTCTTTTACAATGAGCAGTTCTTC. This codes for CASSPGVFFYNEQFF.

The chain employs TRBV9 and TRBJ2-7; TRBD2 is a possible D gene (6 bases). The germline V gene encodes CDR1 SGDLS and CDR2 YYNGEE. The CDR3 spans 15 residues. Trimming cost V 5 bases and J 2 bases, with 17 bases left between them. In nucleotides, the CDR3 is TGTGCCAGCAGTCGTAGATCGGGGGTTCCCTACGAGCAGTACTTC. This gives the protein CASSRRSGVPYEQYF.

CDR3 region: CASSVEGGQVYTDTQYF. The CDR3 DNA is TGTGCCAGCAGCGTAGAAGGGGGCCAGGTGTACACAGATACGCAGTATTTT. The genes are TRBV9 and TRBJ2-3, with TRBD1 matching over 7 bases. The CDR3 extends over 17 amino acids. V was pared by 0 bases and J by 2 bases, with 9 bases of the junction left unmatched. Germline CDR1 SGDLS, CDR2 YYNGEE.

V usage is TRBV11-2 and J usage is TRBJ2-7, with a tentative D call TRBD2 (5 bases). Germline V CDR1 and CDR2: SGHAT, FQNNGV. Trimming cost V 0 bases and J 5 bases, with 8 bases left between them. This CDR3 has 13 amino acids. The CDR3 spells CASSLDGVHEQYF. CDR3 DNA: TGTGCCAGCAGCTTAGACGGGGTGCACGAGCAGTACTTC.

The chain couples TRBV19 to TRBJ2-1, with a possible D match to TRBD2 (5 bases). The CDR3 runs to 16 residues. Trimming took off 5 bases at V and 3 bases at J, with 17 bases between the two ends. CDR1 LNHDA and CDR2 SQIVND come from the germline V gene (reference sequence). CDR3 sequence reads: CASSPSQSGVYNEQFF. The DNA of the CDR3 is TGTGCCAGTAGTCCTTCACAATCCGGGGTCTACAATGAGCAGTTCTTC.

The chain is built from TRBV6-1 and TRBJ2-7, with 12 bases identical to TRBD2. The CDR3 contains 15 residues. V lost 6 bases to trimming and J lost 3 bases; unmatched junction nucleotides: 6. Germline loops: CDR1 MNHNS, CDR2 SASEGT. Here the CDR3 reads CASSATSGRVYEQYF. In DNA form, the CDR3 reads TGTGCCAGCAGCGCGACTAGCGGGAGAGTCTACGAGCAGTACTTC.

The V call is TRBV20-1, the J call TRBJ2-3, with D unresolved. This CDR3 is built from 11 residues. Germline CDR1 and CDR2: DFQATT and SNEGSKA (reference sequence). The V gene lost 1 base and the J gene lost 6 bases, with 5 bases spanning the gap. The CDR3 loop reads CSARVVDTQYF. CDR3 sequence (DNA): TGCAGTGCTAGAGTCGTCGATACGCAGTATTTT.

V and J are TRBV9 and TRBJ1-3; D is undetermined. This CDR3 has 14 residues. Per the germline V gene, CDR1 is SGDLS and CDR2 is YYNGEE. The V and J ends lost 0 bases and 7 bases respectively, with 11 bases between them. This CDR3 is CASSVDTRGNTIYF. The DNA for the CDR3 is TGTGCCAGCAGCGTAGATACCCGAGGGAACACCATATATTTT.